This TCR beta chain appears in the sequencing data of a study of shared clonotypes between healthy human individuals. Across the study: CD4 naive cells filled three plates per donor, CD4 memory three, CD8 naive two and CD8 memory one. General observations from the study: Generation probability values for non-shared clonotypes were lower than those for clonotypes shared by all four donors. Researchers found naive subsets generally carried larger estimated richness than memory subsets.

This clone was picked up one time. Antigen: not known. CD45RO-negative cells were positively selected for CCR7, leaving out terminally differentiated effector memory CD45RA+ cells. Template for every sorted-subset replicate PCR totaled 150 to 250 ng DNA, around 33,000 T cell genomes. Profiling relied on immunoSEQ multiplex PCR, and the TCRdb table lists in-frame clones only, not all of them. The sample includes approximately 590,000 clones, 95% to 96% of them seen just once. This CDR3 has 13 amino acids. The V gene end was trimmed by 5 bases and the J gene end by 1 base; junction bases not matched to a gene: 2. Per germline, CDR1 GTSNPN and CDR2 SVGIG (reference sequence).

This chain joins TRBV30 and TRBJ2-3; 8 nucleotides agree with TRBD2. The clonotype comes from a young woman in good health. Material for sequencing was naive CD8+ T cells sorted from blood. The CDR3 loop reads CAWFSGGTDTQYF. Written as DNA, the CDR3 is TGTGCCTGGTTTAGCGGGGGCACAGATACGCAGTATTTT.